This T cell receptor (beta chain) was captured in a study of blood T cell repertoires in COVID-19. Whole-study context: The United States, Italy and Spain provided the acute and convalescent COVID-19 samples.

Germline V gene lookup returns CDR1 LGHDT and CDR2 YNNKEL (reference sequence). The CDR3 covers 16 residues. The V end was cut by 1 base, the J end by 2 bases, with 15 bases between. Sequencing was performed with immunoSEQ multiplex PCR; in TCRdb, only in-frame clones are kept and a portion is missing. The repertoire holds about 240,000 clones, with about 80% as singletons. V gene TRBV3-1 (or the pseudogene TRBV3-2) combines with J gene TRBJ2-7, with a weak D call TRBD2 (6 bases). The sequence was obtained from a woman of 80 years or more with acute or convalescent COVID-19. The sequencing input was peripheral blood. DNA for the CDR3: TGTGCCAGCAGCCAAGGGGGTAGCGGTTACCCCTACGAGCAGTACTTC. Its protein is CASSQGGSGYPYEQYF.